These T cell receptor beta chains were read from a single sample in a study of OX40 agonist ivuxolimab in advanced cancers. Clones were read by immunoSEQ multiplex PCR, and TCRdb kept only the in-frame ones, dropping some. The table includes about 24,000 clones, around 78% detected once. This specimen was CD4+ or CD8+ T cells sorted from blood, taken in a trial of the OX40 agonist ivuxolimab. These receptors originate from an adult with an advanced solid tumor such as melanoma, head and neck, liver or kidney cancer. Each CDR3 is given with its conserved first and last residue. Fields, in order: D gene, J gene, V gene, clone size, CDR3 DNA, CDR3 protein. The D gene is left open where the match is weak. Clone size is shown for a subset of rows, as once, few, many or a class of expanded clone.

d_call: -
j_call: TRBJ1-3
v_call: TRBV28
clone_size: -
cdr3_nt: TGTGCCAGCAGTTTCCAGTATCAGGTAGACACCATATATTTT
cdr3_aa: CASSFQYQVDTIYF

d_call: TRBD1
j_call: TRBJ1-1
v_call: TRBV7-9
clone_size: -
cdr3_nt: TGTGCCAGCAGCTATGGGACAGTGGATAACACTGAAGCTTTCTTT
cdr3_aa: CASSYGTVDNTEAFF

d_call: -
j_call: TRBJ1-1
v_call: TRBV5-8
clone_size: -
cdr3_nt: TGTGCCAGCAGCCTCTTCGACACTGAAGCTTTCTTT
cdr3_aa: CASSLFDTEAFF

d_call: -
j_call: TRBJ1-6
v_call: TRBV13
clone_size: -
cdr3_nt: TGTGCCAGCAGCTTAGGCCGGGCCAAGGGCCATAATTCACCCCTCCACTTT
cdr3_aa: CASSLGRAKGHNSPLHF

d_call: -
j_call: TRBJ2-7
v_call: TRBV9
clone_size: -
cdr3_nt: TGTGCCAGCAGCGGAGACGAAGGTCGGCACTTC
cdr3_aa: CASSGDEGRHF

d_call: -
j_call: TRBJ2-1
v_call: TRBV11-3
clone_size: few
cdr3_nt: TGTGCCAGCAGCCGTCGTGACAGGTCGCCCAATGAGCAGTTCTTC
cdr3_aa: CASSRRDRSPNEQFF

d_call: TRBD2
j_call: TRBJ2-5
v_call: TRBV29-1
clone_size: few
cdr3_nt: TGCAGCGTTGTAAGCGGGGGGGGAGAGACCCAGTACTTC
cdr3_aa: CSVVSGGGETQYF

d_call: -
j_call: TRBJ2-6
v_call: TRBV27
clone_size: many
cdr3_nt: TGTGCCAGCAGTTTATCTGACCGATCCTTTTCTGGGGCCAACGTCCTGACTTTC
cdr3_aa: CASSLSDRSFSGANVLTF

d_call: TRBD1
j_call: TRBJ1-1
v_call: TRBV19
clone_size: few
cdr3_nt: TGTGCCAGTAGTATCCTTCCGGGACAGGGGAGCGCTGAAGCTTTCTTT
cdr3_aa: CASSILPGQGSAEAFF

d_call: TRBD1
j_call: TRBJ2-7
v_call: TRBV7-9
clone_size: -
cdr3_nt: TGTGCCAGCAGCCCCGGACAGGGAAGCCTGCTCGAGCAGTACTTC
cdr3_aa: CASSPGQGSLLEQYF

d_call: TRBD1
j_call: TRBJ2-4
v_call: TRBV25-1
clone_size: -
cdr3_nt: TGTGCCAGCAGGGAGAACAGCCCAACCGACAGGGGGGAAAACATTCAGTACTTC
cdr3_aa: CASRENSPTDRGENIQYF

d_call: -
j_call: TRBJ2-1
v_call: TRBV6-7
clone_size: -
cdr3_nt: TGTGCCAGCAGTTGCCCCCCCTTGGTCCCCTACAATGAGCAGTTCTTC
cdr3_aa: CASSCPPLVPYNEQFF